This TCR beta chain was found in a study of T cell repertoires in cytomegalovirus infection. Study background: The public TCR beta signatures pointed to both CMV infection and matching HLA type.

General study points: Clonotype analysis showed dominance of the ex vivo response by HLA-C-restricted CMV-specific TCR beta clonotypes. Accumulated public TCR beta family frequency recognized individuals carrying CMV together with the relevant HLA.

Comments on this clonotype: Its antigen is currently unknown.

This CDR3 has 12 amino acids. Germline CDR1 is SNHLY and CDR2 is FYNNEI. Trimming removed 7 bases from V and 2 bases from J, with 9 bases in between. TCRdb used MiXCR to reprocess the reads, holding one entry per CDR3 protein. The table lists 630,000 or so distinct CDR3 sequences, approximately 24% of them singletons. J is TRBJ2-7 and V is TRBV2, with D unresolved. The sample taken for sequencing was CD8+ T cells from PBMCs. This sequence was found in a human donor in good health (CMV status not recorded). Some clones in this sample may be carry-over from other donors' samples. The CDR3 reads CASTGGAYEQYF. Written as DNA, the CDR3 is TGTGCCAGCACGGGCGGCGCCTACGAGCAGTACTTC.